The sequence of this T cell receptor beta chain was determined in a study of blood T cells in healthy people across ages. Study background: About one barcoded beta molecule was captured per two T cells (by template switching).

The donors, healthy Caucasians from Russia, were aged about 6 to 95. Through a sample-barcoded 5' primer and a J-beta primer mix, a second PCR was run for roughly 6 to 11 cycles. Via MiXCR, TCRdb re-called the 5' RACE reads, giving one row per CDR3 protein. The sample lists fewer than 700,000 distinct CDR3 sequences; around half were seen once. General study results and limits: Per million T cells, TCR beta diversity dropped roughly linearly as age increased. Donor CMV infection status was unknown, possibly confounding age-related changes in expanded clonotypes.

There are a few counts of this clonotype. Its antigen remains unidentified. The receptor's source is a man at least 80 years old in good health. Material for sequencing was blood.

The CDR3 nucleotides are TGCGCCAGCAGCCCCGGACTACCCTACAATGAGCAGTTCTTC. Amino acids: CASSPGLPYNEQFF. The chain couples TRBV5-1 to TRBJ2-1; perhaps TRBD2 as D (6 bases). Germline V gives CDR1 SGHRS, CDR2 YFSETQ. V shed 4 bases and J shed 2 bases, with 10 bases lying between them. The CDR3 is made up of 14 amino acids.